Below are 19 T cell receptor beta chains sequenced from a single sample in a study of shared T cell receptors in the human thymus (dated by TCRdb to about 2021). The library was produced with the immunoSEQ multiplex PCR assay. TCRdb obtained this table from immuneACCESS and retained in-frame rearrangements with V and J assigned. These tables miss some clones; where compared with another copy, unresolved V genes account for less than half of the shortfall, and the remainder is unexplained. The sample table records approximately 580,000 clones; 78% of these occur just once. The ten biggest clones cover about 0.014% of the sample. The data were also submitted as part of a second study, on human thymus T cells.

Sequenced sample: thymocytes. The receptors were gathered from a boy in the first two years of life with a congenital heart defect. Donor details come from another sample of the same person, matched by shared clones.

The CDR3 loop reads CASSLAARVHEKLFF. The CDR3 DNA follows: TGTGCCAGCAGCTTGGCGGCCAGGGTACACGAAAAACTGTTTTTT. The V and J genes are TRBV5-5 and TRBJ1-4; D perhaps matches TRBD1 (5 bases). Germline V gene data show CDR1 as SGHKS and CDR2 as YYEKEE (reference sequence). The CDR3 has 15 amino acids. Trimming removed 0 bases at V and 8 bases at J, with 14 bases between.

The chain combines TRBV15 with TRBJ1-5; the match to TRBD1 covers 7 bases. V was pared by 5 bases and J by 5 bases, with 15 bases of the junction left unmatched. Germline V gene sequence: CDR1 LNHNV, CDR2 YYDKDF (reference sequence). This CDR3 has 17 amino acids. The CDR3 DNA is TGTGCCACCAGCTCTCGAACCTCCGACAGGGATGATCAGCCCCAGCATTTT. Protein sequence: CATSSRTSDRDDQPQHF.

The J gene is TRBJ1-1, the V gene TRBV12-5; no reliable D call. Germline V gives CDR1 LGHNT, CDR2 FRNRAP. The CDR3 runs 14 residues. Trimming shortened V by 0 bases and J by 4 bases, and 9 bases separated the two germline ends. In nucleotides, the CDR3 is TGTGCTAGTGGTTTGGTACCTAACTGCACTGAAGCTTTCTTT. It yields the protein CASGLVPNCTEAFF.

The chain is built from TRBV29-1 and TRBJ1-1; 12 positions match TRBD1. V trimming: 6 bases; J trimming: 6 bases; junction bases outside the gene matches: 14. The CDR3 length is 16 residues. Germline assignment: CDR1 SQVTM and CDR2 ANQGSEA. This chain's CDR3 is CSVTGTGGEEQAEAFF. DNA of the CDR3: TGCAGCGTCACCGGGACAGGGGGCGAAGAACAAGCTGAAGCTTTCTTT.

CDR3 nucleotide sequence: TGTGCCATCCAATTCGGGTTCGAGCAGTACTTC. Its translation is CAIQFGFEQYF. The chain couples TRBV10-3 to TRBJ2-7; D remains ambiguous. Germline CDR1 ENHRY, CDR2 SYGVKD. The V and J ends lost 8 bases and 6 bases respectively, with 11 bases between them. The CDR3 sequence is 11 residues long.

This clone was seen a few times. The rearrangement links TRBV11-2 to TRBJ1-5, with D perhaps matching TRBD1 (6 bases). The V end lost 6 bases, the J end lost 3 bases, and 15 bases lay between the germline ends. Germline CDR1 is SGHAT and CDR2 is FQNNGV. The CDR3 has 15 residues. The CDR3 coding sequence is TGTGCCAGCAGTCCGGCGGGGGGCCACAATCAGCCCCAGCATTTT. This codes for CASSPAGGHNQPQHF.

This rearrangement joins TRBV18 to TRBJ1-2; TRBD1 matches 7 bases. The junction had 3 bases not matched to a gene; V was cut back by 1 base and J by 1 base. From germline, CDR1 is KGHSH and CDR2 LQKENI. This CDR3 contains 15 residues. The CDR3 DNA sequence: TGTGCCAGCTCACCACAGGACAGGAATAACTATGGCTACACCTTC. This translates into CASSPQDRNNYGYTF.

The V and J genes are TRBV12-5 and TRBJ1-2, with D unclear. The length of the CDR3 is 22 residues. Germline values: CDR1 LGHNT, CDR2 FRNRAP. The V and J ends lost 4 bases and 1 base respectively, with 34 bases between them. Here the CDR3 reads CASGWRVSNQVSYLGFNYGYTF. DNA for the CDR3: TGTGCTAGTGGTTGGAGGGTATCGAATCAGGTCTCGTATCTGGGCTTTAACTATGGCTACACCTTC.

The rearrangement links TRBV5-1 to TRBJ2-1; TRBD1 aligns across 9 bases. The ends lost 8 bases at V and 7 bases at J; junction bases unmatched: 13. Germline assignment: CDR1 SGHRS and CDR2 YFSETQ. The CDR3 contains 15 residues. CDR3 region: CASEPGQGLLNEQFF. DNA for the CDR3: TGCGCCAGTGAACCGGGACAGGGCCTTTTGAATGAGCAGTTCTTC.

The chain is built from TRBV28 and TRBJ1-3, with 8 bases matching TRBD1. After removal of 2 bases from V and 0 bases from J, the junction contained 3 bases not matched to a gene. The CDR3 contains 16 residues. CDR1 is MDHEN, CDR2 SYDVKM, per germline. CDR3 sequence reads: CASSLGGQASGNTIYF. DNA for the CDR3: TGTGCCAGCAGTTTAGGGGGACAGGCCTCTGGAAACACCATATATTTT.

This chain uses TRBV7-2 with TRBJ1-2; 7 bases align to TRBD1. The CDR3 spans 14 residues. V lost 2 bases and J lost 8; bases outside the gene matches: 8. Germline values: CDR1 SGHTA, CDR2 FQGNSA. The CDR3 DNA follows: TGTGCCAGCAGCTTACAGGGGGAGGTGAGCGGCTACACCTTC. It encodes CASSLQGEVSGYTF.

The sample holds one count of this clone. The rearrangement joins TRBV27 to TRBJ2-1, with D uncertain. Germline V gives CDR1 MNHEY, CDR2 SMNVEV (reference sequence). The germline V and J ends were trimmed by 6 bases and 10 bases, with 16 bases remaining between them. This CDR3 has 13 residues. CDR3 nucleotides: TGTGCCAGCAGCCCGCCCCTAGGTGGCGAGCAGTTCTTC. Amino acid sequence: CASSPPLGGEQFF.

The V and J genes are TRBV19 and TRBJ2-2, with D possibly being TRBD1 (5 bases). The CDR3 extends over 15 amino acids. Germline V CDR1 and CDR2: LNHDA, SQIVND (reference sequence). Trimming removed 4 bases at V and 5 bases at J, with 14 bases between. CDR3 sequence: CASSKGQGWTGELFF. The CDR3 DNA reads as TGTGCCAGTAGTAAAGGGCAGGGCTGGACCGGGGAGCTGTTTTTT.

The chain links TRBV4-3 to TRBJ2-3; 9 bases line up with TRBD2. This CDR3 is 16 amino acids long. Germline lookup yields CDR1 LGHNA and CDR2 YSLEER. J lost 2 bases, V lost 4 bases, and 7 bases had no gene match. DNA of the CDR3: TGCGCCAGCAGCCCAGCGGGAGGTAAAAACACAGATACGCAGTATTTT. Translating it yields CASSPAGGKNTDTQYF.

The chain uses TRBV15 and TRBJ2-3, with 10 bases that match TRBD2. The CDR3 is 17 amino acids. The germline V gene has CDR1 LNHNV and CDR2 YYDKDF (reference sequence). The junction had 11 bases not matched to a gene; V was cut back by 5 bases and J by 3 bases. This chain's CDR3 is CATSHGGLAGETDTQYF. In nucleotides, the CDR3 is TGTGCCACCAGCCACGGGGGGCTAGCGGGAGAGACAGATACGCAGTATTTT.

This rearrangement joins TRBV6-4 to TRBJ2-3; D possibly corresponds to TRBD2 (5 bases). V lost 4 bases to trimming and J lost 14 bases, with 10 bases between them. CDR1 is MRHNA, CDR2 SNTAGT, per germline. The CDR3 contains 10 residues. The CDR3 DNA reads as TGTGCCAGCAGTGTCGCGGCGGGGTATTTT. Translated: CASSVAAGYF.

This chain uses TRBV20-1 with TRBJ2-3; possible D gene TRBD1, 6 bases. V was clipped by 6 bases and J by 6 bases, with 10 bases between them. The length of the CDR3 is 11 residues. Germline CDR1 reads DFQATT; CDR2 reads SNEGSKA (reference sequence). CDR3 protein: CSASQGDTQYF. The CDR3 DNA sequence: TGCAGTGCCAGCCAGGGGGATACGCAGTATTTT.

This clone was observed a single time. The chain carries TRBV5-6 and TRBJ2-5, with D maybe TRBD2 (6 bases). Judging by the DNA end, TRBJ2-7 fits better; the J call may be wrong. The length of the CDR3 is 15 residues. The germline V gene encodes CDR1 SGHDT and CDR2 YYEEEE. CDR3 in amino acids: CASSRGASASYEQYF. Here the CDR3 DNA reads TGTGCCAGCAGCCGAGGGGCTAGCGCTTCCTACGAGCAGTACTTC.

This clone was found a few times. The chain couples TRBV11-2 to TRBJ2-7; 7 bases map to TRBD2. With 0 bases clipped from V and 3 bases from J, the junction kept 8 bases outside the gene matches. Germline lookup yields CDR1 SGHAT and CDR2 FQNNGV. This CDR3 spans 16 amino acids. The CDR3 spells CASSLDRWRENYEQYF. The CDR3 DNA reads TGTGCCAGCAGCTTAGACCGCTGGCGGGAGAACTACGAGCAGTACTTC.